Listed below are T cell receptor beta chains from one sample, sequenced in a study of cytomegalovirus exposure and HLA in healthy donors. Only in-frame clones appear in the TCRdb table, and some are missing; sequencing was by immunoSEQ multiplex PCR. Of more than 90,000 clones detected, approximately 76% appear once; the ten largest clones hold about 15%. Sequenced sample: PBMCs. The receptors stem from a man aged 50 to 59 in good health and CMV-seropositive. Both conserved end residues are part of each CDR3. D genes are given only for firm matches. A clone size is listed for some rows: how often the clone was seen (once, few, many), or a class if it is expanded.

d_call	v_call	clone_size	j_call	cdr3_aa	cdr3_nt
.	TRBV28	few	TRBJ2-3	CASSLGIFTDTQYF	TGTGCCAGCAGTCTCGGGATCTTCACAGATACGCAGTATTTT
.	TRBV27	.	TRBJ2-7	CASSSAHVGDEQYF	TGTGCCAGCAGTTCCGCTCACGTAGGGGACGAGCAGTACTTC
.	TRBV18	.	TRBJ1-3	CASSPPTDHPAGWDTIYF	TGTGCCAGCTCACCCCCGACAGACCACCCTGCGGGGTGGGACACCATATATTTT
.	TRBV18	.	TRBJ1-1	CASSPVDRPGNTEAFF	TGTGCCAGCTCACCCGTCGACAGGCCGGGGAACACTGAAGCTTTCTTT
.	TRBV27	.	TRBJ1-2	CASSREGVGGYTF	TGTGCCAGCAGCCGGGAGGGGGTCGGGGGCTACACCTTC
TRBD1	TRBV2	few	TRBJ1-1	CASSQTGVAEAFF	TGTGCCAGCAGCCAAACAGGGGTCGCTGAAGCTTTCTTT
.	TRBV7-9	.	TRBJ2-1	CASTGDYTSLQFF	TGTGCCAGCACGGGGGATTACACGAGCCTCCAGTTCTTC
TRBD2	TRBV7-2	.	TRBJ2-1	CASSPTLTSLNQFF	TGTGCCAGCAGCCCAACCTTGACTAGCCTCAATCAGTTCTTC
.	TRBV7-2	.	TRBJ2-7	CASSLGRQFLAYEQYF	TGTGCCAGCAGCTTAGGACGACAGTTCCTAGCCTACGAGCAGTACTTC
TRBD2	TRBV11-2	.	TRBJ2-7	CASSSLGTSGYEQYF	TGTGCCAGCAGCTCCCTTGGGACTAGCGGATACGAGCAGTACTTC
TRBD2	TRBV5-4	.	TRBJ2-1	CASSLDLAGNNEQFF	TGTGCCAGCAGCTTGGACCTAGCGGGAAACAATGAGCAGTTCTTC
TRBD1	TRBV19	few	TRBJ1-1	CASRDRNTEAFF	TGTGCCAGCCGGGACAGGAACACTGAAGCTTTCTTT
.	TRBV10-2	.	TRBJ2-7	CASSDLQGNYEQYF	TGCGCCAGCAGTGATCTACAGGGAAACTACGAGCAGTACTTC
.	TRBV11-3	.	TRBJ1-4	CASSLGRSVINEKLFF	TGTGCCAGCAGCTTAGGCAGATCTGTGATTAATGAAAAACTGTTTTTT
.	TRBV18	.	TRBJ1-5	CASSPLGQPDNQPQHF	TGTGCCAGCTCACCACTCGGACAGCCCGACAATCAGCCCCAGCATTTT
TRBD2	TRBV5-1	.	TRBJ2-5	CASSLVVAGGQETQYF	TGCGCCAGCAGCTTGGTGGTAGCGGGGGGACAAGAGACCCAGTACTTC
.	TRBV7-6	.	TRBJ2-2	CASSLAGQITGELFF	TGTGCCAGCAGCTTAGCGGGGCAGATCACCGGGGAGCTGTTTTTT